A single sample is the source of the 11 T cell receptor beta chains below, sequenced in a study of T cell changes during pregnancy in multiple sclerosis. The assay was immunoSEQ multiplex PCR, and TCRdb's table has in-frame clones only and misses some. The table lists 4,000 to 6,000 clones, 81% of them singletons, with approximately 15% in the top ten. The starting material was CD8+ T cells from peripheral blood mononuclear cells, obtained in the second trimester of pregnancy. These receptors came from a female donor in good health, enrolled as a control in a pregnancy study.

The chain has TRBV10-3 and TRBJ1-1, with D possibly matching TRBD1 (6 bases). The CDR3 runs 16 residues. Germline V gene data show CDR1 as ENHRY and CDR2 as SYGVKD. V lost 4 bases and J lost 5, with 20 bases in between. CDR3 in amino acids: CAISGRMDRVGTEAFF. CDR3 in DNA: TGTGCCATCAGTGGAAGGATGGACAGAGTCGGTACTGAAGCTTTCTTT.

The chain couples TRBV4-2 to TRBJ1-1; TRBD1 aligns across 10 bases. With 1 base clipped from V and 4 bases from J, the junction kept 6 bases outside the gene matches. Germline V gene sequence: CDR1 LGHNA, CDR2 YNFKEQ. CDR3 length: 16 residues. In nucleotides, the CDR3 is TGTGCCAGCAGCCAAGTGACCGGACAGGGGGGCACTGAAGCTTTCTTT. Its protein is CASSQVTGQGGTEAFF.

On this clone: One end of the junction is discordant with germline, which a read error may explain. The CDR3 here is CASTPSSGNTGTQYF. The DNA for the CDR3 is TGTGCCAGCACCCCCTCTAGCGGGAACACAGGTACGCAGTATTTT. The chain employs TRBV2 and TRBJ2-3, with 9 bases matching TRBD2. Germline V gene lookup returns CDR1 SNHLY and CDR2 FYNNEI. CDR3 size: 15 residues.

The J gene is TRBJ2-5, the V gene TRBV28; 11 nucleotides agree with TRBD2. J gave up 2 bases and V 0 bases, and 5 bases lay outside the gene matches. CDR3 length: 17 amino acids. Germline-derived CDR1 and CDR2 are MDHEN and SYDVKM. The CDR3 nucleotides are TGTGCCAGCAGTTTATGGACTAGCGGGATTACTCAAGAGACCCAGTACTTC. This codes for CASSLWTSGITQETQYF.

The chain combines TRBV7-9 with TRBJ2-1; 9 bases match TRBD2. The CDR3 is made up of 16 amino acids. The V gene's germline CDR1 is SEHNR and CDR2 FQNEAQ (reference sequence). V was clipped by 1 base and J by 10 bases; unmatched bases: 11. Written as DNA, the CDR3 is TGTGCCAGCAGCTTAGGGCTAGCGGGGAGTACAATCGAGCAGTTCTTC. This codes for CASSLGLAGSTIEQFF.

This clone was picked up one time. CDR3 loop: CASSSGSDRETQYF. The CDR3 nucleotides are TGTGCCAGCAGCTCGGGGTCTGACCGGGAGACCCAGTACTTC. This rearrangement joins TRBV6-1 to TRBJ2-5; D might be TRBD2 (5 bases). Germline loops: CDR1 MNHNS, CDR2 SASEGT. There are 14 residues in the CDR3. Trimming left V 6 bases short and J 5 bases short, with 16 bases between.

This clone has only one observation. The rearrangement joins TRBV28 to TRBJ2-7; no clear D gene. Trimming left V 7 bases short and J 6 bases short, with 16 bases between. CDR3 length: 13 residues. Germline loops: CDR1 MDHEN, CDR2 SYDVKM. The CDR3 reads CASTIAIESEQYF. The CDR3 coding sequence is TGTGCCAGCACAATAGCTATTGAGTCCGAGCAGTACTTC.

The table lists this clone with a few counts. This chain uses TRBV2 with TRBJ2-7, with D perhaps matching TRBD2 (6 bases). Germline V gene data show CDR1 as SNHLY and CDR2 as FYNNEI. The CDR3 contains 12 residues. Trimming shortened V by 6 bases and J by 2 bases, and 8 bases separated the two germline ends. CDR3 sequence: CASRDYTYEQYF. In nucleotides, the CDR3 is TGTGCCAGCAGGGACTATACCTACGAGCAGTACTTC.

The chain couples TRBV6-4 to TRBJ2-2; TRBD1 matches 11 bases. The V segment lost 2 bases and the J segment 4 bases; nucleotides outside the gene matches: 0. This CDR3 contains 15 residues. In germline, CDR1 is MRHNA, CDR2 SNTAGT. This chain's CDR3 is CASSDGTGGTGELFF. The CDR3 region has the DNA TGTGCCAGCAGTGACGGGACAGGGGGCACCGGGGAGCTGTTTTTT.

The CDR3 nucleotides are TGCGCCAGCAGCCATGTCTCAGGAGATACGCAGTATTTT. This sequence encodes CASSHVSGDTQYF. V and J are TRBV4-1 and TRBJ2-3; D is unclear. CDR3 length equals 13 residues. Germline CDR1 MGHRA, CDR2 YSYEKL. V gave up 3 bases and J gave up 5 bases, with 9 bases separating them.

The gene calls are TRBV7-9 and TRBJ2-7; 8 nucleotides match TRBD2. With 10 bases clipped from V and 4 bases from J, the junction kept 6 bases outside the gene matches. The CDR3 consists of 12 residues. Germline assignment: CDR1 SEHNR and CDR2 FQNEAQ (reference sequence). CDR3 sequence (DNA): TGTGCCACCGGGGGGGGCGCTTACGAGCAGTACTTC. This gives the protein CATGGGAYEQYF. The full variable domain, in which reference TRBV7-9 and TRBJ2-7 provide the parts outside the CDR3, is DTGVSQNPRHKITKRGQNVTFRCDPISEHNRLYWYRQTLGQGPEFLTYFQNEAQLEKSRLLSDRFSAERPKGSFSTLEIQRTEQGDSAMYLCATGGGAYEQYFGPGTRLTVT.